Each of the 9 T cell receptor beta chains below was sequenced from the same sample in a study of T cells expressing NK-cell markers (dated by TCRdb to 2019 to 2021). Library construction relied on 5' RACE. For sequencing, an Illumina HiSeq 2000 was employed. Following TCRdb reprocessing, every CDR3 protein sequence forms one entry, and DNA is not provided. The sample has about 460,000 distinct CDR3 sequences on record. The ten largest clones represent around 1.4% of the sample. Input material: blood T cells: a sorted CD56 or NKG2C T cell subset, CD4+ or CD8+ T cells, or bulk PBMC T cells (not recorded which). The receptors shown here come from a woman between 45 and 60 years old in good health. Donor details come from another sample of the same person, matched by shared clones.

The chain carries TRBV13 and TRBJ1-4; TCRdb's assignment of TRBD1 cannot be checked, as there is no DNA. In germline, CDR1 is PRHDT, CDR2 FYEKMQ (reference sequence). This CDR3 contains 14 residues. CDR3 residues: CASRFGTGDEKLFF.

The gene calls are TRBV5-1 and TRBJ2-2; checking the TCRdb D call of TRBD2 is not possible without DNA. CDR1 is SGHRS, CDR2 YFSETQ, per germline. CDR3 length: 15 residues. CDR3 loop: CASTVRGSNTGELFF.

This CDR3 reads CASSAGVSNGYTF. This chain links TRBV7-8 with TRBJ1-2. The germline V gene has CDR1 SGHVS and CDR2 FQNEAQ. This CDR3 spans 13 amino acids.

The rearrangement joins TRBV29-1 to TRBJ2-3; TCRdb picks TRBD1, but there is no DNA to check that call. Germline V lookup: CDR1 SQVTM, CDR2 ANQGSEA. This CDR3 region has 13 residues. CDR3 amino acids: CSATPGSPDTQYF.

The V gene is TRBV6-5, the J gene TRBJ1-1; TCRdb names TRBD1, which stays unverified in the absence of DNA. In germline, CDR1 is MNHEY, CDR2 SVGAGI. CDR3 length equals 13 residues. This CDR3 reads CASSGTRGRAAFF.

The rearrangement uses TRBV6-2 or TRBV6-3 and TRBJ2-3. The CDR3 has 12 residues. The V gene's germline CDR1 is MNHEY and CDR2 SVGEGT. CDR3 sequence reads: CASSDSGYTQYF.

The chain recombines TRBV27 with TRBJ1-1; the D call of TRBD1 rests on TCRdb alone, since no DNA is present to check it. The V gene's germline CDR1 is MNHEY and CDR2 SMNVEV (reference sequence). The CDR3 has 13 amino acids. The CDR3 sequence is CASSPRGQGTAFF.

This chain uses TRBV5-1 with TRBJ1-1; lacking DNA, the TRBD1 call made by TCRdb goes unchecked. The germline gives CDR1 SGHRS, CDR2 YFSETQ. This CDR3 has 16 residues. The CDR3 loop is CASSWVLQGKGTEAFF.

The chain employs TRBV27 and TRBJ2-1. Germline lookup yields CDR1 MNHEY and CDR2 SMNVEV (reference sequence). The length of the CDR3 is 13 residues. The CDR3 spells CASSPSLTNEQFF.